This T cell receptor beta chain is drawn from a study of beta chain features in type 1 diabetes. Study at large: Analysis included under 120,000,000 sorted cells drawn from all samples.

Trimming left V 6 bases short and J 7 bases short, with 12 bases between. The CDR3 has 11 residues. Looked up from germline, CDR1 is SQVTM and CDR2 is ANQGSEA. There are a few counts of this clone. Its matching antigen is unknown. Study results and limitations: Lower insertion and higher deletion counts appeared at VDJ junctions in type 1 diabetes patients. Type 1 diabetes patients showed a moderate but significant shortening of TCRB CDR3s in all four CD4+ subsets.

Expressed TCRB transcripts got sequenced, as all isolated RNA was reverse transcribed. About 3.5 million reads per sample on average were obtained from naive, central memory and regulatory T cell samples. TCRdb keeps only in-frame clones here, not all; method: immunoSEQ multiplex PCR. Of 150,000 to 200,000 clones detected, 9% appear once; the ten largest clones hold 0.7%. There was one heparinised blood draw per donor, averaging around 100 mL. Material: central memory CD4+ T cells from blood. The chain links TRBV29-1 to TRBJ1-2, with TRBD1 as a possible D gene (5 bases). The sequence was obtained from a woman aged 25 to 39 with type 1 diabetes. CDR3 in amino acids: CSVGSGGGYTF. For the CDR3, the DNA is TGCAGCGTAGGATCCGGGGGTGGCTACACCTTC.